What follows are 28 T cell receptor beta chains derived from one specimen sequenced in a study of patients and donors after allogeneic stem cell transplantation. TCRdb re-derived calls from the RT-PCR reads in MiXCR, one entry per CDR3 protein. The sample lists hundreds of thousands of distinct CDR3 sequences; around two fifths were seen once. Specimen: blood, either unsorted or a sorted T cell fraction (not recorded which). These receptors were taken from a human donor who was either an allogeneic HSCT recipient or a stem cell or donor lymphocyte infusion donor (not recorded which). It is not recorded whose cells these are; they may come from a transplant donor.

This rearrangement joins TRBV12-3 or TRBV12-4 to TRBJ1-5; D not resolved. The ends were cut back, 6 bases at V and 1 base at J, with 13 bases in the middle. This CDR3 contains 15 residues. The CDR3 DNA sequence: TGTGCCAGCAGCCCAACTTGGGGAAGCAATCAGCCCCAGCATTTT. Encoded protein: CASSPTWGSNQPQHF.

The chain is built from TRBV12-3 or TRBV12-4 and TRBJ1-1, with 7 bases fitting TRBD1. J was trimmed by 11 bases and V by 5 bases; bases with no gene match: 11. This CDR3 comprises 13 residues. The CDR3 DNA sequence: TGTGCCAGCAGTGGCCGGGACAGACGTTGGGCTTTCTTT. Protein product: CASSGRDRRWAFF.

This clonotype has just a few counts. The chain links TRBV15 to TRBJ1-1; the D gene is possibly TRBD1 (6 bases). The germline gives CDR1 LNHNV, CDR2 YYDKDF (reference sequence). The CDR3 totals 15 residues. The V end lost 1 base, the J end lost 4 bases, and 13 bases lay between the germline ends. The DNA for the CDR3 is TGTGCCACCAGCAGAGTACGAGGGGGGTTCACTGAAGCTTTCTTT. It translates to CATSRVRGGFTEAFF.

In this sample, this clonotype turned up a few times. The chain combines TRBV10-3 with TRBJ2-1, with 11 bases that match TRBD1. Germline values: CDR1 ENHRY, CDR2 SYGVKD. This CDR3 is built from 17 residues. J lost 8 bases, V lost 0 bases, and 9 bases had no gene match. CDR3 DNA: TGTGCCATCAGTGAGTCAAGCGGGACAGGGGGTACAGATGAGCAGTTCTTC. Residues: CAISESSGTGGTDEQFF.

The rearrangement joins TRBV29-1 to TRBJ1-5; D ambiguous. CDR1 and CDR2 from the germline V gene are SQVTM and ANQGSEA. The V gene lost 1 base and the J gene lost 1 base, with 5 bases spanning the gap. The CDR3 consists of 13 residues. The CDR3 nucleotides read TGCAGCGTTGAAGGAGACAGCAATCAGCCCCAGCATTTT. Translating gives CSVEGDSNQPQHF.

The V gene is TRBV3-1, the J gene TRBJ2-5; 7 bases are shared with TRBD1. The germline V gene has CDR1 LGHDT and CDR2 YNNKEL (reference sequence). Unmatched junction bases numbered 8, after V lost 2 bases and J lost 5 bases. CDR3 length: 15 residues. The CDR3, as DNA: TGTGCCAGCAGCCAAATCGGGACAGCCCGGGAGACCCAGTACTTC. Residues: CASSQIGTARETQYF.

The J gene is TRBJ1-2, the V gene TRBV12-3 or TRBV12-4, with D possibly TRBD1 on 6 matching bases. This CDR3 is built from 14 residues. Between the trimmed V and J ends, which lost 3 bases and 7 bases, there was a span of 15 bases. The DNA of the CDR3 is TGTGCCAGCAGTTTTTGGCAGGGGTTGGGTGGCTACACCTTC. Translation gives CASSFWQGLGGYTF.

The chain links TRBV19 to TRBJ1-5; 9 bases match TRBD1. With V trimmed by 5 bases and J by 4 bases, 3 bases remained unmatched. Germline V gives CDR1 LNHDA, CDR2 SQIVND (reference sequence). This CDR3 has 14 residues. CDR3 sequence reads: CASSFGTGNQPQHF. Here the CDR3 DNA reads TGTGCCAGTAGTTTCGGGACAGGGAATCAGCCCCAGCATTTT.

This chain connects TRBV7-2 to TRBJ1-2; the D gene is possibly TRBD1 (5 bases). Germline CDR1 and CDR2: SGHTA and FQGNSA. The CDR3 covers 13 residues. The V gene lost 5 bases and the J gene lost 4 bases, with 11 bases spanning the gap. The CDR3 protein is CASSRRGVYGYTF. CDR3 DNA sequence: TGTGCCAGCAGCAGAAGGGGAGTCTATGGCTACACCTTC. The whole variable domain, filled in from reference TRBV7-2 and TRBJ1-2, reads GAGVSQSPSNKVTEKGKDVELRCDPISGHTALYWYRQSLGQGLEFLIYFQGNSAPDKSGLPSDRFSAERTGGSVSTLTIQRTQQEDSAVYLCASSRRGVYGYTFGSGTRLTVV.

This clonotype has a single count. This chain links TRBV7-2 with TRBJ1-1; possible D gene TRBD1, 6 bases. Germline V gene lookup returns CDR1 SGHTA and CDR2 FQGNSA. The CDR3 runs 14 residues. Trimming removed 6 bases at V and 4 bases at J, with 15 bases between. The CDR3 region is CASSITSRGTEAFF. CDR3 sequence (DNA): TGTGCCAGCAGTATAACCTCCAGGGGCACTGAAGCTTTCTTT.

The chain couples TRBV18 to TRBJ2-7, with TRBD1 matching 12 bases. There are 14 residues in the CDR3. Germline values: CDR1 KGHSH, CDR2 LQKENI. The ends lost 6 bases at V and 2 bases at J; junction bases unmatched: 2. The CDR3 nucleotides are TGTGCCAGCTCGGGACAGGGGGCTCCCTACGAGCAGTACTTC. It encodes CASSGQGAPYEQYF. The entire variable domain, with the rest obtained from reference TRBV18 and TRBJ2-7, is as follows: NAGVMQNPRHLVRRRGQEARLRCSPMKGHSHVYWYRQLPEEGLKFMVYLQKENIIDESGMPKERFSAEFPKEGPSILRIQQVVRGDSAAYFCASSGQGAPYEQYFGPGTRLTVT.

The chain is built from TRBV15 and TRBJ1-5, with a possible D match to TRBD1 (5 bases). CDR1 is LNHNV, CDR2 YYDKDF, per germline (reference sequence). This CDR3 region has 17 residues. Trimming took off 4 bases at V and 4 bases at J, with 20 bases between the two ends. The CDR3 coding sequence is TGTGCCACCAGCAAAGGCCCGGAGTCAGGGTTTAATCAGCCCCAGCATTTT. Amino acids: CATSKGPESGFNQPQHF.

This rearrangement joins TRBV5-1 to TRBJ1-4; 7 bases are shared with TRBD1. Germline assignment: CDR1 SGHRS and CDR2 YFSETQ. This CDR3 is built from 15 residues. V dropped 0 bases and J dropped 7; count of bases not matched to a gene: 6. The CDR3 reads CASSLEDRRFEKLFF. The DNA of the CDR3 is TGCGCCAGCAGCTTGGAGGACAGGCGTTTTGAAAAACTGTTTTTT. Full variable domain (rest looked up from reference TRBV5-1 and TRBJ1-4): KAGVTQTPRYLIKTRGQQVTLSCSPISGHRSVSWYQQTPGQGLQFLFEYFSETQRNKGNFPGRFSGRQFSNSRSEMNVSTLELGDSALYLCASSLEDRRFEKLFFGSGTQLSVL.

This sequence joins TRBV15 and TRBJ1-4; no clear D. CDR1 is LNHNV and CDR2 is YYDKDF in the germline V gene (reference sequence). Trimming left V 0 bases short and J 0 bases short, with 5 bases between. This CDR3 region has 15 residues. CDR3 sequence reads: CATSRDRATNEKLFF. The CDR3 DNA is TGTGCCACCAGCAGAGACAGAGCAACTAATGAAAAACTGTTTTTT.

This clonotype has more than one count but fewer than ten. V is TRBV5-4 and J is TRBJ1-6; the match to TRBD1 covers 8 bases. J lost 4 bases, V lost 4 bases, and 7 bases had no gene match. The CDR3 contains 16 residues. The germline V gene encodes CDR1 SGHNT and CDR2 YYREEE (reference sequence). The CDR3 loop reads CASSAKQGEYNSPLHF. CDR3 coding DNA: TGTGCCAGCAGCGCGAAACAGGGGGAATATAATTCACCCCTCCACTTT.

V and J are TRBV5-1 and TRBJ1-1; 9 positions agree with TRBD1. Trimming took 0 bases from V and 3 from J; bases not matched to a gene: 3. Germline V CDR1 and CDR2: SGHRS, YFSETQ. The length of the CDR3 is 15 residues. CDR3 coding DNA: TGCGCCAGCAGCTTGGAAGGGACAGGGTACACTGAAGCTTTCTTT. It is translated as CASSLEGTGYTEAFF.

V gene TRBV4-1 combines with J gene TRBJ1-2; TRBD1 agrees at 8 bases. Germline values: CDR1 MGHRA, CDR2 YSYEKL. The CDR3 consists of 15 residues. Trimming removed 3 bases from V and 1 base from J; junction bases left unmatched: 4. The CDR3 protein is CASSHRQGINYGYTF. CDR3 in DNA: TGCGCCAGCAGCCACCGACAGGGGATTAACTATGGCTACACCTTC.

Only a few counts were recorded for this clonotype. In nucleotides, the CDR3 is TGTGCCAGCAGCTTGGGAGGGATCCCCACCAAAAACATTCAGTACTTC. Translated: CASSLGGIPTKNIQYF. The V and J genes are TRBV5-5 and TRBJ2-4, with D perhaps matching TRBD2 (5 bases). The CDR3 totals 16 residues. CDR1 and CDR2 (germline): SGHKS, YYEKEE (reference sequence). V lost 0 bases and J lost 2, with 12 bases in between.

CDR3 nucleotides: TGCACCAGCAGCCAAGATGGAAGGGGACTGCGCAGCACAGATACGCAGTATTTT. Translation gives CTSSQDGRGLRSTDTQYF. The chain has TRBV1 and TRBJ2-3; the table calls TRBD2, which could not be checked here. TRBV1 is annotated as a pseudogene. The CDR3 loop spans 18 amino acids.

The V call is TRBV27, the J call TRBJ2-3; 9 nucleotides line up with TRBD2. Germline V gives CDR1 MNHEY, CDR2 SMNVEV (reference sequence). V dropped 2 bases and J dropped 3; count of bases not matched to a gene: 3. This CDR3 has 15 amino acids. The CDR3 nucleotides read TGTGCCAGCAGTTTAGGCGGGGGGGCGACAGATACGCAGTATTTT. This gives the protein CASSLGGGATDTQYF.

CDR3 protein: CASSLIQGDSGANVLTF. CDR3 coding DNA: TGTGCCAGCAGTTTAATTCAGGGGGACTCTGGGGCCAACGTCCTGACTTTC. The genes are TRBV28 and TRBJ2-6, with TRBD1 identical over 7 bases. CDR3 length: 17 amino acids. J was trimmed by 0 bases and V by 2 bases; bases with no gene match: 4. The germline V gene has CDR1 MDHEN and CDR2 SYDVKM.

V and J are TRBV5-1 and TRBJ2-1; TRBD1 agrees at 8 bases. The germline gives CDR1 SGHRS, CDR2 YFSETQ. This CDR3 has 15 amino acids. Trimming removed 3 bases from V and 5 bases from J; junction bases left unmatched: 7. The CDR3 reads CASSSGDRPNNEQFF. CDR3 in DNA: TGCGCCAGCAGCTCGGGGGACAGGCCTAACAATGAGCAGTTCTTC.

This clonotype was observed a few times. The chain uses TRBV4-2 and TRBJ2-7; D unclear. Between the trimmed V and J ends, which lost 0 bases and 3 bases, there was a span of 12 bases. Per germline, CDR1 LGHNA and CDR2 YNFKEQ. This CDR3 spans 15 amino acids. The CDR3 protein is CASSQEPQLLYEQYF. As DNA, the CDR3 is TGTGCCAGCAGCCAAGAACCTCAACTCCTCTACGAGCAGTACTTC.

This chain links TRBV5-5 with TRBJ2-2; D is undetermined. The CDR3 is made up of 16 amino acids. Germline loops: CDR1 SGHKS, CDR2 YYEKEE (reference sequence). The V and J ends lost 4 bases and 3 bases respectively, with 16 bases between them. CDR3 region: CASSPMAVGDTGELFF. DNA for the CDR3: TGTGCCAGCAGCCCCATGGCGGTAGGCGACACCGGGGAGCTGTTTTTT. The full variable domain, its missing parts supplied by reference TRBV5-5 and TRBJ2-2, is DAGVTQSPTHLIKTRGQQVTLRCSPISGHKSVSWYQQVLGQGPQFIFQYYEKEERGRGNFPDRFSARQFPNYSSELNVNALLLGDSALYLCASSPMAVGDTGELFFGEGSRLTVL.

CDR3 residues: CASIGMTGTLTAFF. For the CDR3, the DNA is TGTGCCAGCATCGGTATGACAGGAACATTGACAGCTTTCTTT. The V gene is TRBV2, the J gene TRBJ1-1, with D tentatively TRBD1 (6 bases). Germline V CDR1 and CDR2: SNHLY, FYNNEI. The germline V and J ends were trimmed by 7 bases and 10 bases, with 22 bases remaining between them. This CDR3 comprises 14 residues.

V is TRBV12-3 or TRBV12-4 and J is TRBJ1-4, with no clear D. The CDR3 consists of 15 residues. Trimming removed 6 bases at V and 3 bases at J, with 14 bases between. The CDR3 sequence is CASSGTVAPNEKLFF. The CDR3 DNA is TGTGCCAGCAGCGGAACTGTGGCTCCTAATGAAAAACTGTTTTTT.

The chain carries TRBV4-2 and TRBJ2-7; the match to TRBD1 covers 8 bases. CDR1 LGHNA and CDR2 YNFKEQ come from the germline V gene. The CDR3 runs to 15 residues. V lost 1 base and J lost 3; bases outside the gene matches: 5. The CDR3 sequence is CASSQGGQDLYEQYF. The CDR3 DNA reads as TGTGCCAGCAGCCAAGGGGGACAGGACCTCTACGAGCAGTACTTC.

V gene TRBV20-1 combines with J gene TRBJ2-3, with 9 bases lining up with TRBD2. Looked up from germline, CDR1 is DFQATT and CDR2 is SNEGSKA (reference sequence). This CDR3 contains 17 residues. V was pared by 0 bases and J by 2 bases, with 9 bases of the junction left unmatched. CDR3 sequence reads: CSARDASLAGLTDTQYF. CDR3 nucleotide sequence: TGCAGTGCTAGAGATGCAAGCCTAGCGGGGCTCACAGATACGCAGTATTTT.